Listed here are 8 T cell receptor beta chains from one sample, sequenced in a study of shared clonotypes between healthy human individuals. TCRdb keeps only in-frame clones here, not all; method: immunoSEQ multiplex PCR. This sample has 2 million to 3 million clones, with 80% to 95% found just once. Source material: naive CD4+ T cells from PBMCs. The subset denotes: CD45RA+ positively selected. The receptor source for this set is a man younger than 35 in good health. Some clones in this sample may be carry-over from other donors' samples.

This chain connects TRBV7-2 to TRBJ2-7; a possible D gene is TRBD2 (6 bases). The germline CDR1 and CDR2 sequences are SGHTA and FQGNSA. The CDR3 has 14 residues. V was clipped by 5 bases and J by 3 bases, with 14 bases between them. The CDR3 is CASSPGRGFYEQYF. As DNA, the CDR3 is TGTGCCAGCAGCCCGGGGCGGGGTTTCTACGAGCAGTACTTC.

CDR3 DNA: TGCGCCAGCAGCCAAGCTGGGGGGTGGGACTATGGCTACACCTTC. Translating gives CASSQAGGWDYGYTF. The chain joins TRBV4-1 to TRBJ1-2; D is perhaps TRBD1 (5 bases). The CDR3 consists of 15 residues. The germline gives CDR1 MGHRA, CDR2 YSYEKL. Trimming removed 1 base from V and 3 bases from J, with 12 bases in between.

The V and J genes are TRBV29-1 and TRBJ2-3, with 13 bases identical to TRBD2. Trimming at V came to 6 bases and at J to 4 bases, leaving 22 bases not matched to a gene. The CDR3 has 20 residues. The germline gives CDR1 SQVTM, CDR2 ANQGSEA. The CDR3 spells CSVPGKGTSGDIRTADTQYF. CDR3 bases: TGCAGCGTGCCCGGAAAAGGGACTAGCGGGGATATCCGGACCGCAGATACGCAGTATTTT.

V is TRBV27 and J is TRBJ2-7; perhaps TRBD2 as D (7 bases). The germline V and J ends were trimmed by 1 base and 2 bases, with 9 bases remaining between them. The CDR3 runs to 14 residues. Germline lookup yields CDR1 MNHEY and CDR2 SMNVEV (reference sequence). CDR3 residues: CASSLLGGAYEQYF. The CDR3 DNA follows: TGTGCCAGCAGTTTATTAGGGGGGGCCTACGAGCAGTACTTC.

In this sample, this clone turned up once. V usage is TRBV11-3 and J usage is TRBJ2-1; 7 positions agree with TRBD2. The CDR3 totals 15 residues. V lost 0 bases and J lost 9; bases outside the gene matches: 8. Per the germline V gene, CDR1 is SGHNT and CDR2 is YENEEA. CDR3: CASSLDGEGRREQFF. The CDR3 DNA reads TGTGCCAGCAGCTTAGACGGGGAGGGCCGGCGTGAGCAGTTCTTC.

CDR3 nucleotide sequence: TGTGCCAGCAGTCCGGGACCGGCCACCGGGGAGCTGTTTTTT. Translated, it gives CASSPGPATGELFF. This chain uses TRBV28 with TRBJ2-2; D is tentatively TRBD1 or TRBD2 (5 bases each). Trimming removed 5 bases from V and 4 bases from J, with 11 bases in between. The CDR3 sequence is 14 residues long. Germline assignment: CDR1 MDHEN and CDR2 SYDVKM.

This clone was seen once. J is TRBJ2-6 and V is TRBV7-9; D ambiguous. CDR3 size: 16 residues. Germline V lookup: CDR1 SEHNR, CDR2 FQNEAQ (reference sequence). Trimming shortened V by 5 bases and J by 2 bases, and 13 bases separated the two germline ends. CDR3 residues: CASSLLRATGANVLTF. The CDR3 region has the DNA TGTGCCAGCAGCCTGCTTCGGGCAACTGGGGCCAACGTCCTGACTTTC.

This clone was seen a single time. DNA of the CDR3: TGTGCCAGCAGCGGGGCGGGAGCTAGCGGGCTCTTAACCTACGAGCAGTACTTC. Amino acid sequence: CASSGAGASGLLTYEQYF. V gene TRBV5-6 combines with J gene TRBJ2-7; the match to TRBD2 covers 8 bases. CDR1 is SGHDT, CDR2 YYEEEE, per germline. There are 18 residues in the CDR3. V dropped 4 bases and J dropped 2; count of bases not matched to a gene: 17.